What follows describes a single T cell receptor (beta chain). Its antigen is currently unknown. CDR1 and CDR2 from the germline V gene are MNHEY and SMNVEV (reference sequence). V was cut by 2 bases and J by 7 bases, with 8 bases left in between. This CDR3 is 12 amino acids long. The primer mix had 60 Vbeta and 13 Jbeta primers. Sequencing was performed with immunoSEQ multiplex PCR; in TCRdb, only in-frame clones are kept and a portion is missing. The data hold about 190,000 clones, with about 80% observed a single time. This entry is derived from a study of cytomegalovirus exposure and HLA in healthy donors. At the level of the study: Falling in the Caucasian-associated ancestry cluster were 80% to 85% of under 450 genotyped donors.

Study-level results: Some highly shared sequence variants likely arose as a pipeline artifact. TRBV6-2, TRBV6-3 and some other V segments were unresolvable in 87-base-pair reads. Later work found most CMV-associated TCR beta chains apparently HLA-restricted.

The chain links TRBV27 to TRBJ1-2; a weak D match, TRBD1 (6 bases). This clonotype was sampled from a woman aged 25 to 39 in good health and CMV-seropositive. Specimen: PBMCs. In nucleotides, the CDR3 is TGTGCCAGCAGTTTAGAGGGGGTTGGCTACACCTTC. Translated, it gives CASSLEGVGYTF.